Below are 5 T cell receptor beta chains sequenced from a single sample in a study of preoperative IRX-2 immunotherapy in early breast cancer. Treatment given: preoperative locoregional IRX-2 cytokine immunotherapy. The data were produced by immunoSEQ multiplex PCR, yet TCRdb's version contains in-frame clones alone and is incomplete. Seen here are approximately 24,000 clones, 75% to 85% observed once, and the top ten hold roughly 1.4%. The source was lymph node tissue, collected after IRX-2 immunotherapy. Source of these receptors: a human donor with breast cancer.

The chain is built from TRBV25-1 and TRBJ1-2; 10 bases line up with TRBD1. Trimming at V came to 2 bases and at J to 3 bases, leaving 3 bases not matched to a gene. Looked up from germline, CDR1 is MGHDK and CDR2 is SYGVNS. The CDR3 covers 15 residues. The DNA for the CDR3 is TGTGCCAGCAGTGAACTCGGACAGGGGGACTATGGCTACACCTTC. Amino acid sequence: CASSELGQGDYGYTF.

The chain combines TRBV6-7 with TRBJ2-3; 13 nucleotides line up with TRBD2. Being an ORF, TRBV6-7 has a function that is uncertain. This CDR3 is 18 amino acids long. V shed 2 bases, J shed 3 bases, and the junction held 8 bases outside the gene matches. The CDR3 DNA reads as TGTGCCAGCAGTTACCGACCACCGGGACTAGCGGGGACAGATACGCAGTATTTT. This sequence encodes CASSYRPPGLAGTDTQYF.

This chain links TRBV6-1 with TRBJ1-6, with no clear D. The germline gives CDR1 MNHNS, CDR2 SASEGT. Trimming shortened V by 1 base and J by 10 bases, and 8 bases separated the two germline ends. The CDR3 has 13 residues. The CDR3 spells CASSEDAGSPLHF. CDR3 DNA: TGTGCCAGCAGTGAAGATGCGGGCTCACCCCTCCACTTT.

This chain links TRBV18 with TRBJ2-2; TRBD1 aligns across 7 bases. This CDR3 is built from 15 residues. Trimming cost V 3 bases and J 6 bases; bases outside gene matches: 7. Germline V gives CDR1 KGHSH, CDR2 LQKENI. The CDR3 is CASSPQGGIAGELFF. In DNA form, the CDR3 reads TGTGCCAGCTCACCGCAAGGGGGCATAGCCGGGGAGCTGTTTTTT.

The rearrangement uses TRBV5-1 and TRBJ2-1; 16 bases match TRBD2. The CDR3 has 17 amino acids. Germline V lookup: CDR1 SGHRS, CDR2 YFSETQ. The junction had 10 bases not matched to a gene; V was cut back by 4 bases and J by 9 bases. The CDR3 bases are TGCGCCAGCAGCCCTAGGGCCGGGACTAGCGGGGGGGTTGAGCAGTTCTTC. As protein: CASSPRAGTSGGVEQFF.